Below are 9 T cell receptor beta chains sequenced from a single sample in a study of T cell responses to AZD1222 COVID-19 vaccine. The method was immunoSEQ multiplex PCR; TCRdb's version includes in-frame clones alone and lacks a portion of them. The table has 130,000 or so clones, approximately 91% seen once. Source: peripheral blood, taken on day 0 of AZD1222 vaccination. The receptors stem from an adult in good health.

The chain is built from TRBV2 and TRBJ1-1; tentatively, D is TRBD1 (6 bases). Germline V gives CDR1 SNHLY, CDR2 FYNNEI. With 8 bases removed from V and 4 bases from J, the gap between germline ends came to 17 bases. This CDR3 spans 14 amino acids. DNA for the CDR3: TGTGCCAGCCCGAAGGGGGGTAGGGCCACTGAAGCTTTCTTT. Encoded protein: CASPKGGRATEAFF.

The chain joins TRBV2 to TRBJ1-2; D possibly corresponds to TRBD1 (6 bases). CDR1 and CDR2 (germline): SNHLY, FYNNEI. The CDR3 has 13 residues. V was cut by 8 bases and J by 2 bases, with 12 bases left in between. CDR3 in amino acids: CASEGGQNYGYTF. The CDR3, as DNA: TGTGCCAGCGAGGGGGGCCAGAACTATGGCTACACCTTC.

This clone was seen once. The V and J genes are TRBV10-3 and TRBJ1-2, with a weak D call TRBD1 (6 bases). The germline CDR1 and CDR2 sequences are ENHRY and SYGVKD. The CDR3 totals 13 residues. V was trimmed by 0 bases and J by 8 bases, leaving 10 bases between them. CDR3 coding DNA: TGTGCCATCAGTGAGTCGCAGGGGATAGGCTACACCTTC. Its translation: CAISESQGIGYTF.

The CDR3 reads CASSHTGGGTGELFF. The CDR3 DNA follows: TGTGCCAGCAGCCACACAGGGGGCGGGACCGGGGAGCTGTTTTTT. This sequence joins TRBV3-1 (or the pseudogene TRBV3-2) and TRBJ2-2; 9 positions agree with TRBD1. After removal of 3 bases from V and 5 bases from J, the junction contained 4 bases not matched to a gene. The CDR3 length is 15 residues. Germline lookup yields CDR1 LGHDT and CDR2 YNNKEL (reference sequence).

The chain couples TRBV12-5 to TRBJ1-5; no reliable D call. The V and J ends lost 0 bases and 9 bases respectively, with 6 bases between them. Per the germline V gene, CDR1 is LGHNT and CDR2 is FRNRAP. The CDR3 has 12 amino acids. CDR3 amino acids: CASGLVVPPQHF. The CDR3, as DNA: TGTGCTAGTGGTTTGGTAGTTCCGCCCCAGCATTTT.

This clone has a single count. The CDR3 here is CATSKGQGFSLRGEKLFF. DNA for the CDR3: TGTGCCACCAGCAAAGGCCAGGGGTTTTCGCTGAGGGGTGAAAAACTGTTTTTT. The rearrangement links TRBV15 to TRBJ1-4; D may be TRBD1 (6 bases). The CDR3 totals 18 residues. Germline CDR1 and CDR2: LNHNV and YYDKDF (reference sequence). V was trimmed by 4 bases and J by 7 bases, leaving 25 bases between them.

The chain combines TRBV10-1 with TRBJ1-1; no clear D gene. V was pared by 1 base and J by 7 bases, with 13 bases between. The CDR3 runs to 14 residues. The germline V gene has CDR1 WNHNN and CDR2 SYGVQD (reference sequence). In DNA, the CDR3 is TGCGCCAGCAGTGAGTTGGTGACGTTGGGTGAAGCTTTCTTT. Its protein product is CASSELVTLGEAFF.

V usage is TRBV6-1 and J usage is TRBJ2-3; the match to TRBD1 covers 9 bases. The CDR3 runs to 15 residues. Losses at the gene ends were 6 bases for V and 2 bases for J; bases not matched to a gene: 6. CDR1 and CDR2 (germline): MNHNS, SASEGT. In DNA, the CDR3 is TGTGCCAGCAGACGAAGGACAGGGGTCACAGATACGCAGTATTTT. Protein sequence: CASRRRTGVTDTQYF.

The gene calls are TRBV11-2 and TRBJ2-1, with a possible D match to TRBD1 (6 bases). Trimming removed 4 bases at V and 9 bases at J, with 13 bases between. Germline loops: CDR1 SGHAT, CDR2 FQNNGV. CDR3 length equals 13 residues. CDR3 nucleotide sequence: TGTGCCAGCAGCTCAGGGGTAAACTTTGAGCAGTTCTTC. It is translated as CASSSGVNFEQFF. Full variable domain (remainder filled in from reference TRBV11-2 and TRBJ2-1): EAGVAQSPRYKIIEKRQSVAFWCNPISGHATLYWYQQILGQGPKLLIQFQNNGVVDDSQLPKDRFSAERLKGVDSTLKIQPAKLEDSAVYLCASSSGVNFEQFFGPGTRLTVL.